The 7 T cell receptor beta chains below all came from one sample that was sequenced in a study of blood T cell repertoires in COVID-19. TCRdb's table, derived via immunoSEQ multiplex PCR, lists solely in-frame clones and lacks some. Here the sample spans about 83,000 clones, over 85% being singletons. Input material: peripheral blood. Receptors originate from a woman over 75 with active or convalescent COVID-19.

This chain connects TRBV19 to TRBJ2-3; 8 nucleotides match TRBD2. The germline CDR1 and CDR2 sequences are LNHDA and SQIVND (reference sequence). CDR3 length: 15 residues. J lost 3 bases, V lost 3 bases, and 5 bases had no gene match. The CDR3 protein is CASSIPRGGTDTQYF. The DNA for the CDR3 is TGTGCCAGTAGTATCCCCCGGGGGGGGACAGATACGCAGTATTTT.

The chain has TRBV6-2 or TRBV6-3 and TRBJ2-5; TRBD2 matches 9 bases. This CDR3 has 15 residues. The germline V gene encodes CDR1 MNHEY and CDR2 SVGEGT. The V and J ends lost 5 bases and 7 bases, in that order; junction bases with no gene match: 11. The CDR3 sequence: CASSTWAGGSVTQYF. DNA for the CDR3: TGTGCCAGCAGTACATGGGCGGGGGGGAGCGTGACCCAGTACTTC.

V is TRBV28 and J is TRBJ1-2; TRBD1 is a possible D gene (5 bases). The CDR3 is made up of 15 amino acids. V dropped 2 bases and J dropped 8 bases, with 18 bases sitting between them. Germline CDR1 and CDR2: MDHEN and SYDVKM. CDR3 amino acids: CASSLGFRQLRGYTF. Here the CDR3 DNA reads TGTGCCAGCAGTTTAGGGTTTAGACAGCTTAGAGGCTACACCTTC.

The table lists this clone with a count of one. The rearrangement links TRBV6-5 to TRBJ1-6, with TRBD1 identical over 8 bases. The trim removed 6 bases at V and 9 bases at J, leaving 4 bases unmatched. This CDR3 region has 13 residues. Germline values: CDR1 MNHEY, CDR2 SVGAGI. CDR3 loop: CASSLDRASPLHF. In DNA, the CDR3 is TGTGCCAGCAGCCTGGACAGGGCTTCACCCCTCCACTTT.

The gene calls are TRBV5-4 and TRBJ2-7, with D unresolved. This CDR3 is 14 amino acids long. V shed 2 bases and J shed 2 bases, with 11 bases lying between them. Germline values: CDR1 SGHNT, CDR2 YYREEE (reference sequence). CDR3 protein: CASSLFGQAYEQYF. The CDR3 coding sequence is TGTGCCAGCAGCTTATTTGGGCAGGCCTACGAGCAGTACTTC. The complete variable domain, with remaining parts taken from reference TRBV5-4 and TRBJ2-7, reads ETGVTQSPTHLIKTRGQQVTLRCSSQSGHNTVSWYQQALGQGPQFIFQYYREEENGRGNFPPRFSGLQFPNYSSELNVNALELDDSALYLCASSLFGQAYEQYFGPGTRLTVT.

V usage is TRBV5-4 and J usage is TRBJ1-6, with D possibly being TRBD1 (5 bases). Trimming took off 3 bases at V and 5 bases at J, with 12 bases between the two ends. The germline V gene has CDR1 SGHNT and CDR2 YYREEE (reference sequence). This CDR3 contains 15 residues. For the CDR3, the DNA is TGTGCCAGCAGCTCGGGGGGGAATCATAATTCACCCCTCCACTTT. This gives the protein CASSSGGNHNSPLHF.

The chain is built from TRBV7-9 and TRBJ1-2; no reliable D call. Germline V gene lookup returns CDR1 SEHNR and CDR2 FQNEAQ (reference sequence). The CDR3 spans 14 residues. V was cut by 6 bases and J by 1 base, with 12 bases left in between. CDR3 in DNA: TGTGCCAGCAGGGTGACTGGAAGTAACTATGGCTACACCTTC. Translated, it gives CASRVTGSNYGYTF.